Sequencing of this T cell receptor (beta chain) was carried out in a study of early T cells in non-severe SARS-CoV-2 infection. This clonotype was seen repeatedly, ten times or more. Looked up from germline, CDR1 is MNHNS and CDR2 is SASEGT. V was trimmed by 4 bases and J by 1 base, leaving 7 bases between them. There are 14 residues in the CDR3. Researchers attached unique molecular identifiers to individual cDNA molecules. TCRdb re-called the 5' RACE reads through MiXCR, storing one row per CDR3 protein. The sample has about 26,000 distinct CDR3 sequences, roughly 4.5% seen once. The chain couples TRBV6-1 to TRBJ2-2; D is possibly TRBD1 (6 bases). The sequencing input was whole blood. The source is an adult who was a healthcare worker with PCR-confirmed SARS-CoV-2 infection or an uninfected control (not recorded which). In DNA form, the CDR3 reads TGTGCCAGCAGTGTGGACAGGAACACCGGGGAGCTGTTTTTT. Translating gives CASSVDRNTGELFF.